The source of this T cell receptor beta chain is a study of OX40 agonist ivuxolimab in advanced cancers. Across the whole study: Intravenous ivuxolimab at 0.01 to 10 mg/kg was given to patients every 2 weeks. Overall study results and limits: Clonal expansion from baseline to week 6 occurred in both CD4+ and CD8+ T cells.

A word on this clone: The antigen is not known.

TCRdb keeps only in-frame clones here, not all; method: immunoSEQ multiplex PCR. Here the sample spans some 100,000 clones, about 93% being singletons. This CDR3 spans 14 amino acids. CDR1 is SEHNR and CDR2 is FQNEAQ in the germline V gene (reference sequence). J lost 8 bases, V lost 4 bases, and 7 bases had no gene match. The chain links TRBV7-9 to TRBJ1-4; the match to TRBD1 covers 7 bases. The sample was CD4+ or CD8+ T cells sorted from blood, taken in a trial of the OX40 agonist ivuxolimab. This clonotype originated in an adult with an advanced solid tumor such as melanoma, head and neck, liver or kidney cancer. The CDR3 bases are TGTGCCAGCAGCTCCTACCGGGACAGCGAAAAACTGTTTTTT. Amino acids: CASSSYRDSEKLFF. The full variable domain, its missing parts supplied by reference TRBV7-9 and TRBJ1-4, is DTGVSQNPRHKITKRGQNVTFRCDPISEHNRLYWYRQTLGQGPEFLTYFQNEAQLEKSRLLSDRFSAERPKGSFSTLEIQRTEQGDSAMYLCASSSYRDSEKLFFGSGTQLSVL.